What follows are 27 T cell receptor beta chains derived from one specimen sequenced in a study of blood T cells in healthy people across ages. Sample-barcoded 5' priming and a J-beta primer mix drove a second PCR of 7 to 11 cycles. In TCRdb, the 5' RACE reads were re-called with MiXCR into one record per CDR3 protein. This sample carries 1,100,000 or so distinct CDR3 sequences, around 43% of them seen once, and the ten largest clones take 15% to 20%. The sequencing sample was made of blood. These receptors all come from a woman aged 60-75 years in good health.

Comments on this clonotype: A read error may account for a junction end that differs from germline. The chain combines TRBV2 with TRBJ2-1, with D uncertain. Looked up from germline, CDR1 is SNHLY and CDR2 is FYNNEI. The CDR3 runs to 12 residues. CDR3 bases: TGTGCCAGCAGCGAAGGTCTTGTTGAGTGGTTCTTC. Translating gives CASSEGLVEWFF.

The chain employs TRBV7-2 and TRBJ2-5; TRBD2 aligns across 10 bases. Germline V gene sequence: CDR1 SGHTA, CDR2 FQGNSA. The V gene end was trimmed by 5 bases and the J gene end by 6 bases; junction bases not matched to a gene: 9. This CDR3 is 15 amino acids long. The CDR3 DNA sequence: TGTGCCAGCAGCCTCACTAGCGGGAACCGGCAGACCCAGTACTTC. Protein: CASSLTSGNRQTQYF.

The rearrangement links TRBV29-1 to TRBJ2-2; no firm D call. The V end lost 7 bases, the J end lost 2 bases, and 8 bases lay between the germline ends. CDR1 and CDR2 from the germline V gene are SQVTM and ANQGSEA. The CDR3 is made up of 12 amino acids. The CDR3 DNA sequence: TGCAGCGCCAAACCAAACACCGGGGAGCTGTTTTTT. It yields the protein CSAKPNTGELFF.

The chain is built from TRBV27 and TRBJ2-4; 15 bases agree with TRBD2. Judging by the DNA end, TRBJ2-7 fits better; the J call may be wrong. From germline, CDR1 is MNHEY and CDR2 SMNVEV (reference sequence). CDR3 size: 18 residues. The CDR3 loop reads CASSSPRGLAGGRYEQYF. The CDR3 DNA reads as TGTGCCAGCAGTTCCCCCCGGGGACTAGCGGGAGGACGATACGAGCAGTACTTC.

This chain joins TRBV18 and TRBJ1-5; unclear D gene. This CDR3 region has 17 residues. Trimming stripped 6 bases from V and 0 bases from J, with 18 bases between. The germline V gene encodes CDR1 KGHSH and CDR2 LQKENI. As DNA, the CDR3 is TGTGCCAGCTCTCCCACCGGACGGATTAATAGCAATCAGCCCCAGCATTTT. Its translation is CASSPTGRINSNQPQHF.

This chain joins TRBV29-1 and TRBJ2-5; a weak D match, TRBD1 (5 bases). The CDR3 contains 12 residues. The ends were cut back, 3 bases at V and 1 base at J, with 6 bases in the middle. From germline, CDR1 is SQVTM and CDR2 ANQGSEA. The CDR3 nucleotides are TGCAGCGTTGACAGGGTCCAAGAGACCCAGTACTTC. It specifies CSVDRVQETQYF.

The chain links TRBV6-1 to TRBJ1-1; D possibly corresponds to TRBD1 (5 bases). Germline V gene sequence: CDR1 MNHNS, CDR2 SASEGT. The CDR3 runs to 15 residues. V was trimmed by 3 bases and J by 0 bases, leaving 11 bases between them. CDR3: CASSDRGRMNTEAFF. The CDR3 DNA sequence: TGTGCCAGCAGTGACCGGGGACGGATGAACACTGAAGCTTTCTTT.

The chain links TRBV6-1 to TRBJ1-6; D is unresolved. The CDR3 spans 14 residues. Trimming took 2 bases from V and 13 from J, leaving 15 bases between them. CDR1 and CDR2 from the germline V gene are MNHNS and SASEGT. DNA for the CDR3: TGTGCCAGCAGTGAATTAGGCTCTTCTGCGCCCCTCCACTTT. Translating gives CASSELGSSAPLHF.

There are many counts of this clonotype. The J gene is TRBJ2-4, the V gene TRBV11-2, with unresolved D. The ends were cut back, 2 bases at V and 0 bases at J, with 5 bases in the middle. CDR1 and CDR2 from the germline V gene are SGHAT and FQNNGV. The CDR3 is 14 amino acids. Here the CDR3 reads CASSLSVAKNIQYF. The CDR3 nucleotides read TGTGCCAGCAGCTTAAGTGTAGCCAAAAACATTCAGTACTTC.

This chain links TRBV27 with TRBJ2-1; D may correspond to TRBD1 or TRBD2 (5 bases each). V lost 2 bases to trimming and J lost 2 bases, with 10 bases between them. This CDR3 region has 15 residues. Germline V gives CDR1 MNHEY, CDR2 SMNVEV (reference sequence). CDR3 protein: CASSLEGIPYNEQFF. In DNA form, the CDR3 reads TGTGCCAGCAGTTTAGAGGGGATACCCTACAATGAGCAGTTCTTC.

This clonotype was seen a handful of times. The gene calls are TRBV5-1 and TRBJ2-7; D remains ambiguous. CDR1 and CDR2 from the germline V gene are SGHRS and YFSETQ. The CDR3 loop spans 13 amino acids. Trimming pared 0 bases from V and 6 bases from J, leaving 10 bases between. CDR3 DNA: TGCGCCAGCAGCTTGGTGAGTGCTGGCGAGCAGTACTTC. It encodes CASSLVSAGEQYF.

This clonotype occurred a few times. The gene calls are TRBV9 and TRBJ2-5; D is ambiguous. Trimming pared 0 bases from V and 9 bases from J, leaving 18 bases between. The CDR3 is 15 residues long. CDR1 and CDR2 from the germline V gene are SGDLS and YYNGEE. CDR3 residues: CASSVAPGPDRAQYF. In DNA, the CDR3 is TGTGCCAGCAGCGTAGCCCCCGGTCCCGATCGGGCCCAGTACTTC.

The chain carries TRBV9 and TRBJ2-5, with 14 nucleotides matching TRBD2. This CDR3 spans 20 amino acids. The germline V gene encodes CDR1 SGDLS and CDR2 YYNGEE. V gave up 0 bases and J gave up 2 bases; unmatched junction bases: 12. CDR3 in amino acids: CASSVGPPFGTSGGQETQYF. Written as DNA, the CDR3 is TGTGCCAGCAGCGTAGGCCCCCCCTTCGGGACTAGCGGGGGTCAAGAGACCCAGTACTTC.

CDR3 region: CASRVPGLANNEQFF. Here the CDR3 DNA reads TGTGCCAGCAGAGTACCGGGACTAGCGAACAATGAGCAGTTCTTC. This chain joins TRBV25-1 and TRBJ2-1; 10 bases are a match to TRBD2. With V trimmed by 6 bases and J by 5 bases, 7 bases remained unmatched. The CDR3 has 15 amino acids. Germline V gene data show CDR1 as MGHDK and CDR2 as SYGVNS.

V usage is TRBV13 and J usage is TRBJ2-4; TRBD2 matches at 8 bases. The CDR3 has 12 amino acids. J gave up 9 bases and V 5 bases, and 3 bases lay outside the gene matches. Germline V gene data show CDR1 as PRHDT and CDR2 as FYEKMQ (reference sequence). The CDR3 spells CASSLSGSIQYF. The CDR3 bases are TGTGCCAGCAGCCTAAGCGGGAGCATTCAGTACTTC. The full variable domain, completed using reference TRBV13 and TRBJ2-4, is AAGVIQSPRHLIKEKRETATLKCYPIPRHDTVYWYQQGPGQDPQFLISFYEKMQSDKGSIPDRFSAQQFSDYHSELNMSSLELGDSALYFCASSLSGSIQYFGAGTRLSVL.

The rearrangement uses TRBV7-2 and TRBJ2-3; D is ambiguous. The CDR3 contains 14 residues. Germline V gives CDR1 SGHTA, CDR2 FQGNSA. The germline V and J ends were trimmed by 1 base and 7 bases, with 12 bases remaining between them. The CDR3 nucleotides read TGTGCCAGCAGCTTAGAACGGGCCCTGAATACGCAGTATTTT. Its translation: CASSLERALNTQYF.

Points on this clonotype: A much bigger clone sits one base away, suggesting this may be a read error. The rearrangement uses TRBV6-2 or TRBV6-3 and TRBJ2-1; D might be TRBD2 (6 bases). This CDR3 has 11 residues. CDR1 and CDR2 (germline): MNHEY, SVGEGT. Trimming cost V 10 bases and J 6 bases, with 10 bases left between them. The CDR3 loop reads CAIRRGNEQFF. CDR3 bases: TGTGCCATCCGGAGGGGCAATGAGCAGTTCTTC.

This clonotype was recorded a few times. The CDR3: CASSPRNNQPQHF. The CDR3, as DNA: TGTGCCAGCAGTCCTCGCAACAATCAGCCCCAGCATTTT. The chain recombines TRBV6-6 with TRBJ1-5; D not resolved. Germline CDR1 MNHNY, CDR2 SVGAGI (reference sequence). Trimming stripped 5 bases from V and 3 bases from J, with 8 bases between. CDR3 size: 13 residues.

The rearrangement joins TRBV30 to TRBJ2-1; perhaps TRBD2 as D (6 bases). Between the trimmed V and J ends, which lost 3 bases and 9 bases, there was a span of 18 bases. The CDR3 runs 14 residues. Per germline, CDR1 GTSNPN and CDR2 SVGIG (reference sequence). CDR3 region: CAWRLLGRGGEQFF. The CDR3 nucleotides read TGTGCCTGGAGGTTATTGGGGCGGGGAGGTGAGCAGTTCTTC.

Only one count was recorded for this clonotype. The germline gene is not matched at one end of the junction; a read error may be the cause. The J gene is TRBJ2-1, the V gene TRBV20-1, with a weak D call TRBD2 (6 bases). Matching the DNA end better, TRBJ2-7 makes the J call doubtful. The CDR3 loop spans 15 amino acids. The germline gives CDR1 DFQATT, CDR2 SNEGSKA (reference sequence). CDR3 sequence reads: CSVRDGGRMVYEQYF. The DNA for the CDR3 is TGCAGTGTTAGAGATGGAGGGAGAATGGTCTACGAGCAGTACTTC.

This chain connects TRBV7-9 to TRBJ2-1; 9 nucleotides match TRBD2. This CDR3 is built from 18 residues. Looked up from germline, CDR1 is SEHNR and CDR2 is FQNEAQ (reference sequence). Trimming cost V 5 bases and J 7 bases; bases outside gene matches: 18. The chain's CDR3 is CASSVTGDSGSWTNEQFF. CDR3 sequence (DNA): TGTGCCAGCAGCGTCACAGGGGATAGCGGGAGTTGGACGAATGAGCAGTTCTTC.

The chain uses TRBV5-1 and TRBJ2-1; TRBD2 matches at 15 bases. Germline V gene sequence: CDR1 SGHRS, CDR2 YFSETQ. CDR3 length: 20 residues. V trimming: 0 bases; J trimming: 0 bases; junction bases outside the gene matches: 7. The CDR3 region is CASSLAGGLAGGFSYNEQFF. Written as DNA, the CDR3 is TGCGCCAGCAGCTTGGCCGGGGGACTAGCGGGAGGCTTCTCCTACAATGAGCAGTTCTTC.

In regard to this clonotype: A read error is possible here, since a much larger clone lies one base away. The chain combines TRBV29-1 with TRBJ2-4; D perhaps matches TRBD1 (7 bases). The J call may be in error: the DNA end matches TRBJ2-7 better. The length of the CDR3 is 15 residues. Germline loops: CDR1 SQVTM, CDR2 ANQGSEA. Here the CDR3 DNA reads TGCAGCATTGCGGGGCCCAGGACAGGCCCTTCCGAGCAGTACTTC. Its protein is CSIAGPRTGPSEQYF.

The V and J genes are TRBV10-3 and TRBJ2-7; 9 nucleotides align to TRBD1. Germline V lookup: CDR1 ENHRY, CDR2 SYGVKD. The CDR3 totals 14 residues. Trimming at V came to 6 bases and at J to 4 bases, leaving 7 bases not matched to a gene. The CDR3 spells CAIRPGQGPYEQYF. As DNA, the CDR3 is TGTGCCATCAGGCCGGGACAGGGACCTTACGAGCAGTACTTC.

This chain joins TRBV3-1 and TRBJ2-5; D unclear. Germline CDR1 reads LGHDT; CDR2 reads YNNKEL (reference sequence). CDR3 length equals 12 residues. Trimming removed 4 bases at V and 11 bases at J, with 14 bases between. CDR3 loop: CASSPQSLEQYF. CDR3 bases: TGTGCCAGCAGCCCACAGAGCCTAGAGCAGTACTTC.

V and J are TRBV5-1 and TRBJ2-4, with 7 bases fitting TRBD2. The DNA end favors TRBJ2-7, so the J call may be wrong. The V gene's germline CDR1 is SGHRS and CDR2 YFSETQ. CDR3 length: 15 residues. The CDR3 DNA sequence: TGCGCCAGCAGCTTGTTTTCGGGGGGTTCCTACGAGCAGTACTTC. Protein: CASSLFSGGSYEQYF.

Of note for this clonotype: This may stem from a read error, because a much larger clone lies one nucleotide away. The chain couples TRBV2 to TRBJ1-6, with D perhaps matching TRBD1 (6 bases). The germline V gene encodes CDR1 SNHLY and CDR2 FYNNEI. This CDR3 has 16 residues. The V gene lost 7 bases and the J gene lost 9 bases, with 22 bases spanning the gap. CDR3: CASKRDKGQESSPLHF. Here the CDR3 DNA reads TGTGCCAGCAAACGGGACAAGGGGCAGGAAAGTTCACCCCTCCACTTT.